This T cell receptor (beta chain) was documented in a study of cytomegalovirus exposure and HLA in healthy donors. Looking at the study overall: From HLA-typed donors, an early data release held around 80 million unique TCRs.

The PCR was carried out with 60 Vbeta primers and 13 Jbeta primers. Clones were read by immunoSEQ multiplex PCR, and TCRdb kept only the in-frame ones, dropping some. The sample carries roughly 130,000 clones, 75% to 85% recorded once. Remarks on this clone: The antigen is undetermined.

This CDR3 region has 14 residues. After removal of 6 bases from V and 4 bases from J, the junction contained 6 bases not matched to a gene. Germline CDR1 and CDR2: MNHEY and SVGAGI. Study observations and caveats: The study found most TCR sequences rare, yet found some public TCRs in many donors. In a later analysis, TCR beta V- and J-gene trimming was associated with a missense DCLRE1C variant.

Sequenced sample: PBMCs. The sequence was collected from a middle-aged man in good health and CMV-seronegative. The chain has TRBV6-5 and TRBJ2-7; TRBD1 matches at 10 bases. The CDR3 loop is CASSPGTGVYEQYF. The CDR3 nucleotides are TGTGCCAGCAGCCCCGGGACAGGGGTGTACGAGCAGTACTTC.